These 29 T cell receptor beta chains originate from one sample sequenced in a study of cytomegalovirus exposure and HLA in healthy donors. 13 Jbeta primers and 60 Vbeta primers were used for the PCR. The protocol was immunoSEQ multiplex PCR, while the TCRdb copy is restricted to in-frame clones and leaves out a portion. Of 120,000 or so clones listed, 80% are singletons. Input material: PBMCs. The receptors stem from a man aged 35 to 55 in good health and CMV-seronegative.

The chain joins TRBV25-1 to TRBJ2-5; D is possibly TRBD2 (6 bases). The V gene's germline CDR1 is MGHDK and CDR2 SYGVNS. V lost 5 bases and J lost 10, with 14 bases in between. The CDR3 runs 12 residues. CDR3 sequence: CASSSPWGVQYF. CDR3 DNA: TGTGCCAGCAGTTCTCCCTGGGGGGTCCAGTACTTC. Full variable domain (missing parts from reference TRBV25-1 and TRBJ2-5): EADIYQTPRYLVIGTGKKITLECSQTMGHDKMYWYQQDPGMELHLIHYSYGVNSTEKGDLSSESTVSRIRTEHFPLTLESARPSHTSQYLCASSSPWGVQYFGPGTRLLVL.

The V gene is TRBV7-9, the J gene TRBJ1-2; 7 nucleotides match TRBD1. The CDR3 is made up of 16 amino acids. V gave up 5 bases and J gave up 7 bases; unmatched junction bases: 16. Germline V gene data show CDR1 as SEHNR and CDR2 as FQNEAQ (reference sequence). Here the CDR3 DNA reads TGTGCCAGCAGCATGGACAGGTCGAACCTTCCCTCTGGCTACACCTTC. Translation gives CASSMDRSNLPSGYTF.

V gene TRBV25-1 combines with J gene TRBJ2-5; the D gene is possibly TRBD1 (5 bases). CDR1 is MGHDK, CDR2 SYGVNS, per germline. The CDR3 runs 12 residues. V lost 6 bases and J lost 2, with 7 bases in between. The CDR3 coding sequence is TGTGCCAGCAGAAGACAGCAAGAGACCCAGTACTTC. It encodes CASRRQQETQYF. Combining the CDR3 with reference TRBV25-1 and TRBJ2-5 gives the whole variable domain EADIYQTPRYLVIGTGKKITLECSQTMGHDKMYWYQQDPGMELHLIHYSYGVNSTEKGDLSSESTVSRIRTEHFPLTLESARPSHTSQYLCASRRQQETQYFGPGTRLLVL.

The rearrangement uses TRBV6-5 and TRBJ2-7; 10 bases agree with TRBD2. V was clipped by 4 bases and J by 2 bases; unmatched bases: 8. Germline CDR1 is MNHEY and CDR2 is SVGAGI. The CDR3 totals 16 residues. The CDR3 here is CASSSLRTSGAYEQYF. CDR3 in DNA: TGTGCCAGCAGTTCGCTCCGGACTAGCGGCGCCTACGAGCAGTACTTC.

In this sample, this clone turned up a few times. The V and J genes are TRBV27 and TRBJ1-2; 10 bases agree with TRBD1. V trimming: 6 bases; J trimming: 8 bases; junction bases outside the gene matches: 12. CDR3 length: 15 residues. The germline gives CDR1 MNHEY, CDR2 SMNVEV (reference sequence). CDR3 sequence (DNA): TGTGCCAGCAGCCACCTACCTGGGACAGGGGAGGGCTACACCTTC. Translation gives CASSHLPGTGEGYTF.

V and J are TRBV5-4 and TRBJ2-3, with 10 bases aligning to TRBD2. Germline V gene data show CDR1 as SGHNT and CDR2 as YYREEE (reference sequence). CDR3 length equals 19 residues. The V and J ends lost 0 bases and 4 bases, in that order; junction bases with no gene match: 14. The CDR3 spells CASSLGGASGGRGADTQYF. CDR3 DNA sequence: TGTGCCAGCAGCTTGGGGGGGGCTAGCGGGGGCCGCGGTGCAGATACGCAGTATTTT. Supplemented by reference TRBV5-4 and TRBJ2-3, the full variable domain reads ETGVTQSPTHLIKTRGQQVTLRCSSQSGHNTVSWYQQALGQGPQFIFQYYREEENGRGNFPPRFSGLQFPNYSSELNVNALELDDSALYLCASSLGGASGGRGADTQYFGPGTRLTVL.

The rearrangement links TRBV28 to TRBJ2-5; TRBD2 is a possible D gene (5 bases). CDR3 size: 14 residues. V was shortened by 10 bases and J by 5 bases, with 20 bases between the two germline ends. Germline-derived CDR1 and CDR2 are MDHEN and SYDVKM. The CDR3 sequence is CATNTRFLAETQYF. The CDR3, as DNA: TGTGCCACCAACACTAGATTCTTAGCGGAGACCCAGTACTTC.

The CDR3 loop reads CASSLTVQDEQFF. The CDR3 nucleotides are TGTGCCAGCAGCTTAACCGTACAGGATGAGCAGTTCTTC. V is TRBV7-3 and J is TRBJ2-1; tentatively, D is TRBD1 (5 bases). The CDR3 spans 13 residues. The V and J ends lost 0 bases and 8 bases respectively, with 8 bases between them. CDR1 is SGHTA and CDR2 is FQGTGA in the germline V gene.

This clone has a single count. The chain recombines TRBV6-1 with TRBJ1-2; D perhaps matches TRBD1 (5 bases). V dropped 3 bases and J dropped 8 bases, with 22 bases sitting between them. The CDR3 sequence is 16 residues long. CDR1 and CDR2 (germline): MNHNS, SASEGT. CDR3 in amino acids: CASSEGPRNRRIGYTF. CDR3 nucleotide sequence: TGTGCCAGCAGTGAGGGGCCGCGGAACAGAAGGATCGGCTACACCTTC.

The chain has TRBV14 and TRBJ2-5; D possibly corresponds to TRBD1 (5 bases). V shed 2 bases and J shed 2 bases, with 9 bases lying between them. The length of the CDR3 is 14 residues. The germline V gene encodes CDR1 SGHDN and CDR2 FVKESK. The CDR3 sequence is CASSQWGWQETQYF. CDR3 coding DNA: TGTGCCAGCAGCCAATGGGGCTGGCAAGAGACCCAGTACTTC. Filled out from reference TRBV14 and TRBJ2-5, the complete variable domain reads EAGVTQFPSHSVIEKGQTVTLRCDPISGHDNLYWYRRVMGKEIKFLLHFVKESKQDESGMPNNRFLAERTGGTYSTLKVQPAELEDSGVYFCASSQWGWQETQYFGPGTRLLVL.

The chain carries TRBV15 and TRBJ2-2; 8 bases fit TRBD1. The V gene end was trimmed by 8 bases and the J gene end by 6 bases; junction bases not matched to a gene: 11. The CDR3 extends over 15 amino acids. Germline lookup yields CDR1 LNHNV and CDR2 YYDKDF (reference sequence). CDR3 in DNA: TGTGCCACCGGTCGACAGGGGTTAGCGTCCGGGGAGCTGTTTTTT. Encoded protein: CATGRQGLASGELFF.

CDR3 protein: CASRPGGGQGTQYF. CDR3 sequence (DNA): TGTGCCAGTAGGCCGGGGGGAGGACAAGGTACGCAGTATTTT. The V gene is TRBV19, the J gene TRBJ2-3, with 7 bases fitting TRBD2. Germline V gene lookup returns CDR1 LNHDA and CDR2 SQIVND (reference sequence). With 6 bases clipped from V and 8 bases from J, the junction kept 11 bases outside the gene matches. The CDR3 loop spans 14 amino acids.

The chain has TRBV18 and TRBJ2-7, with TRBD1 identical over 12 bases. V shed 3 bases and J 9 bases; nucleotides not matched to a gene: 15. CDR3 length: 17 amino acids. Germline V gene data show CDR1 as KGHSH and CDR2 as LQKENI. DNA of the CDR3: TGTGCCAGCTCACCCATGAGGCCGGGACAGGGGGCGAGTCGGCAGTACTTC. The encoded protein is CASSPMRPGQGASRQYF.

This clone appeared once. The J gene is TRBJ1-1, the V gene TRBV19; 7 bases are a match to TRBD1. The CDR3 runs 15 residues. Germline values: CDR1 LNHDA, CDR2 SQIVND (reference sequence). J gave up 1 base and V 1 base, and 3 bases lay outside the gene matches. The CDR3 sequence: CASSIVGTANTEAFF. CDR3 sequence (DNA): TGTGCCAGTAGTATAGTCGGGACAGCGAACACTGAAGCTTTCTTT. The full variable domain, with the rest looked up from reference TRBV19 and TRBJ1-1, is DGGITQSPKYLFRKEGQNVTLSCEQNLNHDAMYWYRQDPGQGLRLIYYSQIVNDFQKGDIAEGYSVSREKKESFPLTVTSAQKNPTAFYLCASSIVGTANTEAFFGQGTRLTVV.

The rearrangement links TRBV7-8 to TRBJ2-6, with 9 bases aligning to TRBD1. Germline CDR1 and CDR2: SGHVS and FQNEAQ. This CDR3 is 18 amino acids long. J gave up 4 bases and V 1 base, and 8 bases lay outside the gene matches. DNA of the CDR3: TGTGCCAGCAGCTTAGACCTCCCCGGGACAGGGGGGGCCAACGTCCTGACTTTC. As protein: CASSLDLPGTGGANVLTF.

This clone appeared a few times. The chain employs TRBV30 and TRBJ2-3; 8 nucleotides agree with TRBD2. Per germline, CDR1 GTSNPN and CDR2 SVGIG (reference sequence). V shed 3 bases, J shed 2 bases, and the junction held 7 bases outside the gene matches. This CDR3 is built from 15 residues. The CDR3 protein is CAWSGRGTPTDTQYF. The CDR3 nucleotides read TGTGCCTGGAGCGGGAGGGGGACTCCCACAGATACGCAGTATTTT.

This clone has only one observation. The chain recombines TRBV28 with TRBJ1-4, with D maybe TRBD1 (6 bases). The CDR3 is 15 residues long. Germline assignment: CDR1 MDHEN and CDR2 SYDVKM. The V and J ends lost 4 bases and 6 bases respectively, with 15 bases between them. CDR3 coding DNA: TGTGCCAGCAGTTCCACAAACAGGGTCCATGAAAAACTGTTTTTT. The encoded protein is CASSSTNRVHEKLFF.

About this clone itself: Other DNA sequences in the sample encode the same CDR3. J is TRBJ2-3 and V is TRBV2, with 8 bases fitting TRBD2. The CDR3 has 15 residues. V lost 2 bases, J lost 3 bases, and 4 bases stayed unmatched. The germline gives CDR1 SNHLY, CDR2 FYNNEI. The CDR3 DNA follows: TGTGCCAGCAGTGAACGAACGGGAGGGACAGATACGCAGTATTTT. Translation gives CASSERTGGTDTQYF. The variable domain in full, completed from reference TRBV2 and TRBJ2-3, reads EPEVTQTPSHQVTQMGQEVILRCVPISNHLYFYWYRQILGQKVEFLVSFYNNEISEKSEIFDDQFSVERPDGSNFTLKIRSTKLEDSAMYFCASSERTGGTDTQYFGPGTRLTVL.

The gene calls are TRBV11-2 and TRBJ1-6, with 8 bases fitting TRBD1. This CDR3 has 18 amino acids. Trimming took 0 bases from V and 1 from J; bases not matched to a gene: 5. Germline loops: CDR1 SGHAT, CDR2 FQNNGV. The CDR3, as DNA: TGTGCCAGCAGCTTAGAGGGCAGGGGGCGATCCTATAATTCACCCCTCCACTTT. This encodes CASSLEGRGRSYNSPLHF.

The V call is TRBV2, the J call TRBJ2-7; D uncertain. The germline V and J ends were trimmed by 2 bases and 7 bases, with 9 bases remaining between them. The CDR3 is 12 amino acids. Germline loops: CDR1 SNHLY, CDR2 FYNNEI. The CDR3 here is CASSESALEQYF. DNA for the CDR3: TGTGCCAGCAGTGAATCTGCTCTAGAGCAGTACTTC.

In this sample, this clone turned up once. The rearrangement links TRBV6-1 to TRBJ1-2; D is possibly TRBD1 (5 bases). Germline CDR1 MNHNS, CDR2 SASEGT. The CDR3 sequence is 15 residues long. V dropped 3 bases and J dropped 6 bases, with 17 bases sitting between them. The CDR3 sequence is CASSDTGSVVNGYTF. The CDR3 nucleotides are TGTGCCAGCAGTGATACAGGTTCCGTGGTCAATGGCTACACCTTC.

CDR3 loop: CASSPGGSDTQYF. The CDR3 DNA follows: TGTGCCAGCAGCCCAGGGGGCTCAGATACGCAGTATTTT. The chain combines TRBV9 with TRBJ2-3; TRBD1 agrees at 8 bases. Germline-derived CDR1 and CDR2 are SGDLS and YYNGEE. This CDR3 is 13 amino acids long. The V segment lost 4 bases and the J segment 4 bases; nucleotides outside the gene matches: 2.

This chain joins TRBV2 and TRBJ2-3; TRBD1 matches at 9 bases. Germline trimming cut 11 bases from V and 0 bases from J; bases unmatched to any gene: 0. CDR3 length equals 12 residues. Germline V lookup: CDR1 SNHLY, CDR2 FYNNEI. CDR3 DNA sequence: TGTGCCGGACAGGGGAGCACAGATACGCAGTATTTT. Amino acids: CAGQGSTDTQYF.

V usage is TRBV2 and J usage is TRBJ2-1; 9 bases are a match to TRBD2. The trim removed 6 bases at V and 3 bases at J, leaving 6 bases unmatched. The germline V gene encodes CDR1 SNHLY and CDR2 FYNNEI. The CDR3 covers 15 residues. CDR3 loop: CASRGSGGGYNEQFF. The CDR3 nucleotides are TGTGCCAGCAGGGGTAGCGGGGGTGGCTACAATGAGCAGTTCTTC.

The DNA of the CDR3 is TGTGCCAGTAGTATCGGACAGGGGGGGACAGATACGCAGTATTTT. Its protein is CASSIGQGGTDTQYF. This chain joins TRBV19 and TRBJ2-3; 10 nucleotides match TRBD1. This CDR3 comprises 15 residues. The germline CDR1 and CDR2 sequences are LNHDA and SQIVND (reference sequence). The junction had 3 bases not matched to a gene; V was cut back by 3 bases and J by 3 bases.

This rearrangement joins TRBV5-6 to TRBJ2-5; D is uncertain. V dropped 1 base and J dropped 5 bases, with 21 bases sitting between them. This CDR3 is 17 amino acids long. Germline loops: CDR1 SGHDT, CDR2 YYEEEE. The CDR3 region is CASSLWVASFARETQYF. The CDR3 nucleotides are TGTGCCAGCAGCTTGTGGGTAGCCTCCTTCGCCCGGGAGACCCAGTACTTC.

V usage is TRBV7-2 and J usage is TRBJ1-1, with TRBD1 matching 10 bases. V was clipped by 5 bases and J by 4 bases; unmatched bases: 7. The germline V gene has CDR1 SGHTA and CDR2 FQGNSA. This CDR3 contains 15 residues. The CDR3 reads CASSPRDRGPTEAFF. Written as DNA, the CDR3 is TGTGCCAGCAGCCCCCGGGACAGGGGTCCCACTGAAGCTTTCTTT.

The chain uses TRBV25-1 and TRBJ2-7, with a weak D call TRBD2 (6 bases). Trimming removed 1 base from V and 2 bases from J, with 9 bases in between. The germline V gene has CDR1 MGHDK and CDR2 SYGVNS. The CDR3 length is 14 residues. The CDR3 nucleotides are TGTGCCAGCAGTGAATCGGGACTTACCTACGAGCAGTACTTC. Protein sequence: CASSESGLTYEQYF.

Note on this clone: The sample contains more than one DNA sequence encoding this CDR3. The V and J genes are TRBV28 and TRBJ1-2, with TRBD1 matching 9 bases. Germline V lookup: CDR1 MDHEN, CDR2 SYDVKM. The ends lost 3 bases at V and 6 bases at J; junction bases unmatched: 11. This CDR3 contains 16 residues. This CDR3 is CASSFSPQGAMDGYTF. CDR3 sequence (DNA): TGTGCCAGCAGTTTCTCACCACAGGGGGCTATGGATGGCTACACCTTC.